This paragraph covers one TCR beta chain sequence. Its antigen remains unknown. CDR1 and CDR2 from the germline V gene are MNHEY and SMNVEV (reference sequence). This CDR3 has 13 residues. Trimming took off 2 bases at V and 0 bases at J, with 4 bases between the two ends. This sample is drawn from a study of a mutant IDH1 vaccine in newly diagnosed glioma. Measured with immunoSEQ multiplex PCR; TCRdb has only the in-frame clones, and not every one. The table lists 11,000 or so clones, 87% of them singletons. Sample time point: week 5, during vaccination. Mutant IDH1 20-mer peptide, at 300 ug, made up each vaccine dose, with topical imiquimod. Donor tumors were new WHO grade 3 or 4 IDH1-mutant, ATRX-lost astrocytomas.

This clonotype was sampled from a woman aged 40 to 50 with glioma. Some clones in this sample may be carry-over from other donors' samples. The sequencing used PBMCs, collected from a glioma patient whose treatment included an IDH1 peptide vaccine. The chain is built from TRBV27 and TRBJ1-2; D not certain. CDR3 protein: CASSLRSNYGYTF. In nucleotides, the CDR3 is TGTGCCAGCAGTTTAAGATCTAACTATGGCTACACCTTC.